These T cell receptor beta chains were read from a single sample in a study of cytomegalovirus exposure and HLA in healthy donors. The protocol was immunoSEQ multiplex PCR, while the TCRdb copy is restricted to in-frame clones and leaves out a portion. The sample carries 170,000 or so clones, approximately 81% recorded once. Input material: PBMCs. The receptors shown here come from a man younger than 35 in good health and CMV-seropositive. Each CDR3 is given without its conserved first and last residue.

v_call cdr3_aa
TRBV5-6 ASSPSWSSTDTQY
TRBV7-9 ASSLVGSRDGYT
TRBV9 ASSAGGGWEKLF
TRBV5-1 ASSWDRRDGYT
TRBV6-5 ASSSTGAGQETQY
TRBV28 ASSLGGLAGGFDNEQF
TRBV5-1 ASTGGGSTNEKLF
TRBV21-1 ASSRSPGLTQGF
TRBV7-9 ASSFAGGGEQY
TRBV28 ASSLARTGELF
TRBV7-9 ASSRAPGTGGPGNTIY
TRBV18 ASSPAGTGNQPQH
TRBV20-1 SAGAGHGYT
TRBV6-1 ASTVTGAVGTQY
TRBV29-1 SVGGQGLGYGYT
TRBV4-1 ASSQDLGAGGETQY
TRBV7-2 ASSFRTSGADTQY
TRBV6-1 ASSEDRDSYEQY
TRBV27 ASSKRGGLYLGKKTEAF
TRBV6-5 ASSYSEGTGGGYT
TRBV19 ASSHDTPVVQPQH
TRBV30 AWSAGQYGYT
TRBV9 ASSVAYDSLGNEQF
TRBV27 ASSSYDRRGGTEAF
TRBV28 ASSSTSDRDYEQY
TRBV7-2 ASSTGQGSAYGYT
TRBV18 ASSPSGQGTEAF
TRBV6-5 ASSYDPGGVREAF
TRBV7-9 ASRGLGGNEQF
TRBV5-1 ASSLEGSNYGYT
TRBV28 ATWSGTDTQY